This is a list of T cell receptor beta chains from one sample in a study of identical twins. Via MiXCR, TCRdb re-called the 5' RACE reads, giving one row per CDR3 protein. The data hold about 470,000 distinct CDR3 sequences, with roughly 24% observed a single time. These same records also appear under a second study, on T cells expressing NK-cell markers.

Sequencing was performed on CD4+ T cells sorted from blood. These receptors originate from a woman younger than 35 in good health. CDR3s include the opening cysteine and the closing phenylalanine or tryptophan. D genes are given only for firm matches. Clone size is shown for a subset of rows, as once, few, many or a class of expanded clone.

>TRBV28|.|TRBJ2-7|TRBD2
TGTGCCAGCAGCAACCTAGCGGGTGAGCAGTACTTC
CASSNLAGEQYF
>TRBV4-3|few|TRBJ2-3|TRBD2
TGCGCCAGCAGCCAAACCCCGGCTAGCGGGCTTCTGGATACGCAGTATTTT
CASSQTPASGLLDTQYF
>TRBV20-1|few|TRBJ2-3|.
TGCAGTGCTAGAGATGTATGGGACCCGGCGCAGTATTTT
CSARDVWDPAQYF
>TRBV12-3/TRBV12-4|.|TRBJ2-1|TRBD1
TGTGCCAGCTGCCGTGGCGACAGGGGAATAATTCGGAATGAGCAGTTCTTC
CASCRGDRGIIRNEQFF
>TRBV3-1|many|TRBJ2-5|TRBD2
TGTGCCAGCAGTCAGCGGGGGGGCCCCCAAGAGACCCAGTACTTC
CASSQRGGPQETQYF
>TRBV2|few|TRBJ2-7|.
TGTGCCAGCAGTGAAGTCATGGGGCAGTACTTC
CASSEVMGQYF
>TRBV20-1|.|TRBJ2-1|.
TGCAGTGCGATGGGCACTACCAGCAATGAGCAGTTCTTC
CSAMGTTSNEQFF
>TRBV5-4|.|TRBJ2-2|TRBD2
TGTGCCAGCAGCCCCTTCTCTACTAGCGCCGGGGAGCTGTTTTTT
CASSPFSTSAGELFF
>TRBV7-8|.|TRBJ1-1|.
TGTGCCAGCAGCTCTTGGTCAGGGAGTTCTGAAGCTTTCTTT
CASSSWSGSSEAFF
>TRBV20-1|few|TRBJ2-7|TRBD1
TGCAGTACAATGACAGGGGACTACGAGCAGTACTTC
CSTMTGDYEQYF
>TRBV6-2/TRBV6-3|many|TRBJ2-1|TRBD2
TGTGCCAGCACCTTAGCGGGAGGACCCTACAATGAGCAGTTCTTC
CASTLAGGPYNEQFF
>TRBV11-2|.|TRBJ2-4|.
TGTGCCAGCAGCTCAGTGCTTACCGTGAAGTACTTC
CASSSVLTVKYF
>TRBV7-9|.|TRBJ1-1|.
TGTGCCAGCAGCGCGACAGGCAACACTGAAGCTTTCTTT
CASSATGNTEAFF
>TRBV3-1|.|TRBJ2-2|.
TGTGCCAGCAGCCAATTTGCAGGGAACGGGGAGCTGTTTTTT
CASSQFAGNGELFF
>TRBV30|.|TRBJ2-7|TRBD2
TGTGCCTGGAACGAGCTAGCGGGAGGGCCGGTGCAGTACTTC
CAWNELAGGPVQYF
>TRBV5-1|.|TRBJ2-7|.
TGCGCCAGCAGCTGGGCGGGGCGCGGGTACGAGCAGTACTTC
CASSWAGRGYEQYF
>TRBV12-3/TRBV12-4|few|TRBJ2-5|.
TGTGCCAGCAGCTCCAACAGGGGCGGGGGAGAGACCCAGTACTTC
CASSSNRGGGETQYF
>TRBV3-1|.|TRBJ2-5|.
TGTGCCAGCAGCCCGTGGGGAACAGAGACCCAGTACTTC
CASSPWGTETQYF
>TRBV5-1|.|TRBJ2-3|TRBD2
TGCGCCAGCAGTCAAGCGGGAGAGAGCACAGATACGCAGTATTTT
CASSQAGESTDTQYF
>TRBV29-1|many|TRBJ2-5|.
TGCAGCGTTGATTCAGGGCGAGAGACCCAGTACTTC
CSVDSGRETQYF
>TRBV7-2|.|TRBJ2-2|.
TGTGCCGGCAGCATCACCGGGGAGCTGTTTTTT
CAGSITGELFF
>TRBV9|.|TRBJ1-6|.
TGTGCCAGCAGCCTCACAGGGTTTTCACCCCTCCACTTT
CASSLTGFSPLHF
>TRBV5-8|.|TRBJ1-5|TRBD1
TGTGCCAGCAGCTTCCGGGACAGGGAAAAGCCCCAGCATTTT
CASSFRDREKPQHF
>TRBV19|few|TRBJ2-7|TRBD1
TGTGCCAGTAGTTTGACCGGGACAGGGATTTCCTACGAGCAGTACTTC
CASSLTGTGISYEQYF
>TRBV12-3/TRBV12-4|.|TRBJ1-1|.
TGTGCCAGCAGTTTAACCTACACTGAAGCTTTCTTT
CASSLTYTEAFF
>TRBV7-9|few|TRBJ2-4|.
TGTGCCAGCAGCTTAGAGGGTGCTTTGCGGACCACAAACATTCAGTACTTC
CASSLEGALRTTNIQYF
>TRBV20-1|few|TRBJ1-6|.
TGCAGTGCTAGAGCAGACTATAATTCACCCCTCCACTTT
CSARADYNSPLHF
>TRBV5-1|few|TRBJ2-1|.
TGCGCCAGCAGCCCCCGGGGGCGGCGGGGGTTCAATGAGCAGTTCTTC
CASSPRGRRGFNEQFF
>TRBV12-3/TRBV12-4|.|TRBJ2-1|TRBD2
TGTGCCAGCAGTTTACAGAAGACTAGCGGGGGGGGAAATGAGCAGTTCTTC
CASSLQKTSGGGNEQFF
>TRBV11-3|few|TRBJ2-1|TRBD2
TGTGCCAGCAGCCCTCGGGCGGGGAAGCGGGGGGATAATGAGCAGTTCTTC
CASSPRAGKRGDNEQFF
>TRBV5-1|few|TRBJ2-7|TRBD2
TGCGCCAGCAGCTTAGGCACTAGCGAATTTCAGTACTTC
CASSLGTSEFQYF
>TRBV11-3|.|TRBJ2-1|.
TGTGCCAGCAGCTTAGCTAGAAGTTCGAATGAGCAGTTCTTC
CASSLARSSNEQFF
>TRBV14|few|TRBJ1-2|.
TGTGCCAGCAGCCAAGATATTGGGGCAGCCTCCTACTTCGACGGCTACACCTTC
CASSQDIGAASYFDGYTF
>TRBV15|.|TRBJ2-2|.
TGTGCCACCGGGGGTATCACGTACACCGGGGAGCTGTTTTTT
CATGGITYTGELFF
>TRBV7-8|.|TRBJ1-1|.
TGTGCCAGCAGCTTACTCGGGACACACACTGAAGCTTTCTTT
CASSLLGTHTEAFF
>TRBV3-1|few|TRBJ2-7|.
TGTGCCAGCAGTCGTAGTGCTTACGAGCAGTACTTC
CASSRSAYEQYF
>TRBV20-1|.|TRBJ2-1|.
TGCAGTGCGGGGTGGGTGGATCGCAATGAGCAGTTCTTC
CSAGWVDRNEQFF
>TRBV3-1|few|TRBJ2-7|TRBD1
TGTGCCAGCAGTCTAGGACAGGGGGTCTACTACGAGCAGTACTTC
CASSLGQGVYYEQYF
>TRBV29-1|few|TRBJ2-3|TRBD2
TGCAGCGTTGAAGTTGTCAAGCGGGGGATGGCTAATACGCAGTATTTT
CSVEVVKRGMANTQYF
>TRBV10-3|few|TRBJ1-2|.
TGTGCCATCAGTGAGTCGAGTAGTCGGGTGCTCTATGGCTACACCTTC
CAISESSSRVLYGYTF
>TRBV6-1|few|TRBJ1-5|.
TGTGCCAGCAGTGAATCAGGGAATAATCAGCCCCAGCATTTT
CASSESGNNQPQHF
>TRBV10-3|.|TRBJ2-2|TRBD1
TGTGCCATCAGTCCGGGACAGTCGAACACCGGGGAGCTGTTTTTT
CAISPGQSNTGELFF
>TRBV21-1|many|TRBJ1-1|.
TGTGCCAGCAGTCGGGACACAAACACTGAAGCTTTCTTT
CASSRDTNTEAFF
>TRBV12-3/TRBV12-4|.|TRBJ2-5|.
TGTGCCAGCAGCCCTGGGGTGTTCCAAGAGACCCAGTACTTC
CASSPGVFQETQYF
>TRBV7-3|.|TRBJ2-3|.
TGTGCCAGCAGCTTAAATCAGGCTCTGCCTGCAGATACGCAGTATTTT
CASSLNQALPADTQYF
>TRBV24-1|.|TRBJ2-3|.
TGTGCCACCAGTGATTTGTCCGCCAAGGCAGATACGCAGTATTTT
CATSDLSAKADTQYF
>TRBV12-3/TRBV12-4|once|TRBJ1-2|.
TGTGCCAGCAGTTTTAGGGGGGTGACTAACTATGGCTACACCTTC
CASSFRGVTNYGYTF
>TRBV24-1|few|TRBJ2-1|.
TGTGCCACCAGTGATTTGAAGGAGACCAATGAGCAGTTCTTC
CATSDLKETNEQFF
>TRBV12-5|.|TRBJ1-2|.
TGTGCTAGTGGTGGACCGGACAGATTCTATGGCTACACCTTC
CASGGPDRFYGYTF
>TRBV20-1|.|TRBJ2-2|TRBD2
TGCAGTGCTAGACCTAGCGGGAGATTAACCGGGGAGCTGTTTTTT
CSARPSGRLTGELFF
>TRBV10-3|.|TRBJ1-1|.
TGTGCCATCAGCCCAGGGGATCAAACTGAAGCTTTCTTT
CAISPGDQTEAFF